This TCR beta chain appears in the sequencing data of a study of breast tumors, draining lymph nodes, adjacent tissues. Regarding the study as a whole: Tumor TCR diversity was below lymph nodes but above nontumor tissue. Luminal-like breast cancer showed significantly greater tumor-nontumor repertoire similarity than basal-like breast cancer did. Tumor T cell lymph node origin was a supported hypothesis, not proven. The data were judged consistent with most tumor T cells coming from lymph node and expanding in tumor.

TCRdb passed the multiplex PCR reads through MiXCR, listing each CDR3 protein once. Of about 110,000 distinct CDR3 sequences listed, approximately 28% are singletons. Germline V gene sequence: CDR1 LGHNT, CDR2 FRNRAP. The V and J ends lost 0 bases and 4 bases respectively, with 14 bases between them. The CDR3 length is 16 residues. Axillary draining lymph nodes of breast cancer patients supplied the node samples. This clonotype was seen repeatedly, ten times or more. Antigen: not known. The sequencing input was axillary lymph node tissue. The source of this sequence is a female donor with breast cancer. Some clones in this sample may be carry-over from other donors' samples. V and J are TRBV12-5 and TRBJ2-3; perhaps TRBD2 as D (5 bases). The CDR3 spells CASGLVPFSDADTQYF. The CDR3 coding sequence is TGTGCTAGTGGTTTGGTACCCTTTAGCGACGCAGATACGCAGTATTTT.